These T cell receptor beta chains were read from a single sample in a study of identical twins. One entry per CDR3 protein results from TCRdb running MiXCR on the 5' RACE reads. The repertoire holds under 300,000 distinct CDR3 sequences, with roughly 13% as singletons. This sample was also put to use in a study of yellow fever vaccine responses in identical twins.

Sequenced sample: memory (CD45RO+) T cells sorted from blood. These receptor sequences come from a woman younger than 35 in good health. Both conserved end residues are part of each CDR3. D genes are given only for firm matches. Clone size is not always given. Where it is, it says once, few, many or a class for expanded clones.

clone size	D gene	J gene	V gene	CDR3 protein	CDR3 DNA
many	NA	TRBJ2-4	TRBV3-1	CASSLGFRNIQYF	TGTGCCAGCAGCTTGGGGTTTAGAAACATTCAGTACTTC
once	NA	TRBJ2-7	TRBV5-4	CASSLMGGHEQYF	TGTGCCAGCAGCTTGATGGGGGGCCACGAGCAGTACTTC
NA	NA	TRBJ2-3	TRBV20-1	CSARDMLAEDTQYF	TGCAGTGCTAGAGATATGTTGGCCGAAGATACGCAGTATTTT
NA	NA	TRBJ2-1	TRBV21-1	CASSNLTGMHNEQFF	TGTGCCAGCAGCAATCTGACAGGGATGCACAATGAGCAGTTCTTC
NA	TRBD2	TRBJ2-1	TRBV5-1	CASSLAAGGAYNEQFF	TGCGCCAGCAGCTTGGCCGCCGGGGGGGCCTACAATGAGCAGTTCTTC
many	NA	TRBJ2-5	TRBV4-2	CASSQGGAEETQYF	TGTGCCAGCAGCCAAGGAGGGGCGGAGGAGACCCAGTACTTC
few	NA	TRBJ2-1	TRBV4-1	CASSQDRTEGNNEQFF	TGCGCCAGCAGCCAAGATCGGACGGAAGGAAACAATGAGCAGTTCTTC
few	TRBD1	TRBJ2-5	TRBV5-6	CASSPQDRGVGETQYF	TGTGCCAGCAGCCCCCAAGACAGGGGAGTAGGGGAGACCCAGTACTTC
many	NA	TRBJ1-2	TRBV20-1	CSARDLQGGYTF	TGCAGTGCTAGAGATCTCCAGGGTGGCTACACCTTC
few	NA	TRBJ2-7	TRBV10-2	CASSERGGDREQYF	TGCGCCAGCAGTGAAAGGGGAGGGGACAGAGAGCAGTACTTC
many	TRBD2	TRBJ2-3	TRBV28	CASSQTSGYTDTQYF	TGTGCCAGCAGCCAGACTAGCGGGTACACAGATACGCAGTATTTT
NA	NA	TRBJ2-4	TRBV29-1	CSVGQVRGDIQYF	TGCAGCGTAGGACAGGTCCGGGGGGACATTCAGTACTTC
NA	NA	TRBJ2-5	TRBV3-1	CASSQGPSAETQYF	TGTGCCAGCAGCCAAGGTCCGTCCGCGGAGACCCAGTACTTC
few	TRBD2	TRBJ2-2	TRBV20-1	CSAQIAGGRGGELFF	TGCAGTGCCCAGATAGCGGGAGGCCGGGGCGGGGAGCTGTTTTTT
NA	NA	TRBJ1-5	TRBV6-2/TRBV6-3	CASSPGYVGPQHF	TGTGCCAGCAGCCCCGGGTATGTGGGGCCCCAGCATTTT
NA	NA	TRBJ1-1	TRBV7-9	CASSSSNQGITEAFF	TGTGCCAGCAGCTCCTCGAATCAGGGGATCACTGAAGCTTTCTTT
NA	NA	TRBJ2-5	TRBV7-2	CASSLVSAETQYF	TGTGCCAGCAGCTTAGTATCGGCGGAGACCCAGTACTTC
few	TRBD2	TRBJ2-7	TRBV7-2	CASSPAPGLAIYEQYF	TGTGCCAGCAGCCCGGCCCCGGGACTAGCTATCTACGAGCAGTACTTC
NA	TRBD1	TRBJ2-1	TRBV18	CASSPSQGADNEQFF	TGTGCCAGCTCACCATCCCAGGGGGCGGACAATGAGCAGTTCTTC
NA	NA	TRBJ2-1	TRBV6-4	CASSDSKDYNEQFF	TGTGCCAGCAGTGACTCGAAGGACTACAATGAGCAGTTCTTC
few	NA	TRBJ1-1	TRBV21-1	CASPRPPGWYTEAFF	TGTGCCAGCCCTCGACCTCCGGGTTGGTACACTGAAGCTTTCTTT
NA	NA	TRBJ2-4	TRBV29-1	CSVVGGGKLAKNIQYF	TGCAGCGTTGTAGGTGGGGGGAAGCTAGCCAAAAACATTCAGTACTTC
many	TRBD1	TRBJ2-7	TRBV20-1	CSASDGQVDYEQYF	TGCAGTGCTAGCGATGGACAGGTAGACTACGAGCAGTACTTC
few	NA	TRBJ2-7	TRBV27	CASSFGKGPSFEQYF	TGTGCCAGCAGTTTCGGTAAGGGACCCTCATTCGAGCAGTACTTC
NA	NA	TRBJ2-5	TRBV20-1	CSAPPPSQETQYF	TGCAGTGCGCCGCCCCCAAGCCAAGAGACCCAGTACTTC
NA	TRBD1	TRBJ2-7	TRBV7-2	CASSSPDRPTYEQYF	TGTGCCAGCAGCTCACCGGACAGGCCGACCTACGAGCAGTACTTC
NA	NA	TRBJ2-1	TRBV7-9	CASGLVSWEQFF	TGTGCCAGCGGCTTAGTGAGTTGGGAGCAGTTCTTC
NA	TRBD2	TRBJ2-1	TRBV30	CAWSLVGAGLF	TGTGCCTGGAGTCTAGTAGGAGCGGGGCTCTTC
NA	NA	TRBJ2-3	TRBV7-9	CASSLKLGPGVTDTQYF	TGTGCCAGCAGCTTAAAATTAGGGCCAGGGGTCACAGATACGCAGTATTTT
many	NA	TRBJ2-2	TRBV6-5	CATPAVGGELFF	TGTGCCACCCCTGCCGTCGGCGGGGAGCTGTTTTTT
many	NA	TRBJ1-6	TRBV20-1	CSARDSGGHNSPLHF	TGCAGTGCTAGAGATTCCGGTGGGCATAATTCACCCCTCCACTTT
NA	TRBD1	TRBJ1-5	TRBV11-3	CASSRDKGQSYQPQHF	TGTGCCAGCAGCCGAGATAAGGGACAGTCCTATCAGCCCCAGCATTTT
NA	NA	TRBJ2-3	TRBV6-2/TRBV6-3	CASRTPDGIFGDTQYF	TGTGCCAGCAGGACGCCGGACGGGATTTTCGGAGATACGCAGTATTTT
few	NA	TRBJ2-3	TRBV7-2	CASRYRAGETDTQYF	TGTGCCAGCCGGTATCGGGCAGGGGAGACAGATACGCAGTATTTT
many	TRBD1	TRBJ2-2	TRBV12-3/TRBV12-4	CASSIRDRGPLTGELFF	TGTGCCAGCAGTATCCGGGACAGGGGGCCCCTCACCGGGGAGCTGTTTTTT
many	NA	TRBJ2-5	TRBV5-4	CASSLELQETQYF	TGTGCCAGCAGCTTGGAGCTTCAAGAGACCCAGTACTTC
NA	NA	TRBJ2-3	TRBV6-5	CASSYGGRSTDTQYF	TGTGCCAGCAGTTACGGCGGGCGTAGCACAGATACGCAGTATTTT
NA	NA	TRBJ2-2	TRBV24-1	CATSDLQAGELFF	TGTGCCACCAGTGATTTGCAAGCCGGGGAGCTGTTTTTT
NA	TRBD1	TRBJ2-1	TRBV7-2	CASSSTGTGNNEQFF	TGTGCCAGCAGCTCAACCGGGACAGGGAACAATGAGCAGTTCTTC